These 19 T cell receptor beta chains were all obtained from the same sample, sequenced in a study of cytomegalovirus exposure and HLA in healthy donors. A multiplex PCR was run with 60 Vbeta primers and 13 Jbeta primers. Sequencing used immunoSEQ multiplex PCR; TCRdb keeps in-frame clones, though not all of them. The table has approximately 83,000 clones, more than 70% seen once. Sequencing used PBMCs. These receptors were taken from a man younger than 30 in good health and CMV-seronegative.

The chain recombines TRBV4-1 with TRBJ2-3, with D perhaps matching TRBD1 (7 bases). This CDR3 contains 12 residues. Germline V CDR1 and CDR2: MGHRA, YSYEKL. The V gene lost 7 bases and the J gene lost 5 bases, with 10 bases spanning the gap. CDR3 protein: CASTGGGDTQYF. Written as DNA, the CDR3 is TGCGCCAGCACAGGGGGAGGAGATACGCAGTATTTT.

The CDR3 coding sequence is TGTGCCAGCAGTTCCTCCCCAGGGGATGGCTACACCTTC. It codes for CASSSSPGDGYTF. The rearrangement joins TRBV27 to TRBJ1-2; a possible D gene is TRBD1 (6 bases). The V end lost 4 bases, the J end lost 6 bases, and 12 bases lay between the germline ends. The CDR3 totals 13 residues. Per germline, CDR1 MNHEY and CDR2 SMNVEV (reference sequence).

V and J are TRBV4-1 and TRBJ1-1, with a possible D match to TRBD1 (5 bases). CDR3 length: 13 amino acids. Trimming cost V 2 bases and J 1 base, with 5 bases left between them. Germline V gene sequence: CDR1 MGHRA, CDR2 YSYEKL. In DNA, the CDR3 is TGCGCCAGCAGCCAAACAGGGAACACTGAAGCTTTCTTT. It specifies CASSQTGNTEAFF.

The gene calls are TRBV5-1 and TRBJ2-7; TRBD2 matches 8 bases. Germline assignment: CDR1 SGHRS and CDR2 YFSETQ. CDR3 size: 14 residues. Trimming took 4 bases from V and 2 from J; bases not matched to a gene: 5. CDR3 sequence reads: CASSPGGATYEQYF. The CDR3, as DNA: TGCGCCAGCAGCCCCGGGGGGGCAACCTACGAGCAGTACTTC. The full variable domain, with the rest looked up from reference TRBV5-1 and TRBJ2-7, is KAGVTQTPRYLIKTRGQQVTLSCSPISGHRSVSWYQQTPGQGLQFLFEYFSETQRNKGNFPGRFSGRQFSNSRSEMNVSTLELGDSALYLCASSPGGATYEQYFGPGTRLTVT.

The J gene is TRBJ1-5, the V gene TRBV10-3, with 12 bases fitting TRBD1. V was clipped by 3 bases and J by 5 bases; unmatched bases: 11. Germline CDR1 reads ENHRY; CDR2 reads SYGVKD. The CDR3 runs to 18 residues. The CDR3 coding sequence is TGTGCCATCAGTGAAGTGGGACAGGGGGCCCCCGACGATCAGCCCCAGCATTTT. It encodes CAISEVGQGAPDDQPQHF.

The chain recombines TRBV11-2 with TRBJ1-4; D unresolved. Trimming pared 4 bases from V and 4 bases from J, leaving 10 bases between. The V gene's germline CDR1 is SGHAT and CDR2 FQNNGV. CDR3 length: 14 residues. CDR3 sequence reads: CASSSQNLNEKLFF. The CDR3 DNA reads as TGTGCCAGCAGCTCGCAGAACCTTAATGAAAAACTGTTTTTT.

The chain links TRBV5-8 to TRBJ2-5, with D perhaps TRBD1 (5 bases). The J call may be in error: the DNA end matches TRBJ2-7 better. The CDR3 contains 16 residues. Germline assignment: CDR1 SGHTS and CDR2 YDEGEE. The CDR3: CASSLVVQARSYEQYF. In nucleotides, the CDR3 is TGTGCCAGCAGCTTGGTGGTACAGGCTCGTTCCTACGAGCAGTACTTC.

A remark on this clone: One junction end does not reproduce the germline sequence, and a read error may be involved. CDR3 loop: CASSLDGTGVYEQYF. CDR3 nucleotide sequence: TGTGCTAGCAGCTTAGATGGGACAGGAGTCTACGAGCAGTACTTC. The gene calls are TRBV7-7 and TRBJ2-7, with 8 positions matching TRBD1. There are 15 residues in the CDR3. The germline CDR1 and CDR2 sequences are SSHAT and FNYEAQ (reference sequence).

The chain couples TRBV7-9 to TRBJ2-3; D remains ambiguous. Trimming removed 3 bases at V and 6 bases at J, with 13 bases between. Germline CDR1 SEHNR, CDR2 FQNEAQ (reference sequence). This CDR3 has 14 amino acids. The CDR3 DNA reads TGTGCCAGCAGCTTTGTAGGAGCTCCGGATACGCAGTATTTT. Translating gives CASSFVGAPDTQYF.

The rearrangement joins TRBV10-3 to TRBJ1-2, with a weak D call TRBD1 (5 bases). V lost 3 bases and J lost 1, with 12 bases in between. The CDR3 covers 15 residues. CDR1 and CDR2 from the germline V gene are ENHRY and SYGVKD. The CDR3 DNA reads as TGTGCCATCAGTGACCCCAGGAGGGGTAACTATGGCTACACCTTC. The encoded protein is CAISDPRRGNYGYTF.

J is TRBJ1-5 and V is TRBV4-1; no clear D gene. V lost 5 bases and J 0 bases, leaving 5 bases between the germline ends. The V gene's germline CDR1 is MGHRA and CDR2 YSYEKL. CDR3 length: 13 amino acids. The CDR3 DNA reads as TGCGCCAGCAGCAGACTTAGCAATCAGCCCCAGCATTTT. This translates into CASSRLSNQPQHF.

The rearrangement uses TRBV19 and TRBJ2-3; the D gene is possibly TRBD1 (6 bases). Germline CDR1 is LNHDA and CDR2 is SQIVND (reference sequence). The CDR3 totals 14 residues. Between the trimmed V and J ends, which lost 5 bases and 5 bases, there was a span of 14 bases. For the CDR3, the DNA is TGTGCCAGTAGTGGGGGCAACGTTGGAGATACGCAGTATTTT. Its translation: CASSGGNVGDTQYF. Full variable domain (remainder filled in from reference TRBV19 and TRBJ2-3): DGGITQSPKYLFRKEGQNVTLSCEQNLNHDAMYWYRQDPGQGLRLIYYSQIVNDFQKGDIAEGYSVSREKKESFPLTVTSAQKNPTAFYLCASSGGNVGDTQYFGPGTRLTVL.

Note on this clone: Relative to the germline gene, one junction end is altered; a read error may explain this. This rearrangement joins TRBV5-4 to TRBJ2-2; TRBD1 aligns across 8 bases. Germline lookup yields CDR1 SGHNT and CDR2 YYREEE (reference sequence). This CDR3 is built from 15 residues. The CDR3, as DNA: TGTGCCAGCAGGTTGGGACAGGTTAACACCGGGGAGCTGTTTTTT. It is translated as CASRLGQVNTGELFF.

This clone has more than one count but fewer than ten. The chain joins TRBV7-3 to TRBJ2-3; 9 positions match TRBD1. Germline V gene lookup returns CDR1 SGHTA and CDR2 FQGTGA. The CDR3 runs to 15 residues. J was trimmed by 4 bases and V by 4 bases; bases with no gene match: 6. CDR3 nucleotide sequence: TGTGCCAGCAGCTCGTGGGACAGGGAGGCAGATACGCAGTATTTT. It translates to CASSSWDREADTQYF.

This clone was observed a few times. At one end, the junction sequence differs from germline, possibly due to a read error. The chain recombines TRBV7-9 with TRBJ2-7, with 7 nucleotides matching TRBD1. This CDR3 is built from 14 residues. The germline V gene encodes CDR1 SEHNR and CDR2 FQNEAQ (reference sequence). The CDR3 spells CSSSLAGQVYEQYF. DNA of the CDR3: TGTTCCAGCAGCCTCGCTGGACAGGTCTACGAGCAGTACTTC.

This clone has just one count. CDR3 residues: CASSSGTATGYTF. CDR3 DNA: TGTGCCAGCAGTTCCGGGACAGCTACTGGCTACACCTTC. The gene calls are TRBV11-3 and TRBJ1-2; TRBD1 aligns across 7 bases. CDR1 is SGHNT and CDR2 is YENEEA in the germline V gene. The J segment lost 7 bases and the V segment lost 6 bases, leaving 8 bases of the junction unmatched. This CDR3 is 13 amino acids long.

In this sample, this clone turned up a few times. J is TRBJ2-3 and V is TRBV19; tentative D call: TRBD2 (5 bases). Germline-derived CDR1 and CDR2 are LNHDA and SQIVND (reference sequence). V was shortened by 7 bases and J by 6 bases, with 17 bases between the two germline ends. There are 14 residues in the CDR3. The CDR3 loop reads CASTRRTPADTQYF. The CDR3 DNA reads as TGTGCCAGTACCCGGCGGACTCCCGCGGATACGCAGTATTTT.

The V call is TRBV6-5, the J call TRBJ2-3, with 8 bases fitting TRBD1. The germline CDR1 and CDR2 sequences are MNHEY and SVGAGI. The CDR3 sequence is 15 residues long. The J segment lost 9 bases and the V segment lost 5 bases, leaving 13 bases of the junction unmatched. CDR3 residues: CASSKRTGFEGTQYF. In nucleotides, the CDR3 is TGTGCCAGCAGTAAGAGGACAGGGTTTGAGGGCACGCAGTATTTT.

Points on this clone: The sample holds other DNA sequences that translate to the same CDR3. The chain employs TRBV5-1 and TRBJ2-3, with 7 bases matching TRBD1. Germline trimming cut 2 bases from V and 1 base from J; bases unmatched to any gene: 4. This CDR3 contains 15 residues. Germline V lookup: CDR1 SGHRS, CDR2 YFSETQ. CDR3: CASSLVGQGTDTQYF. DNA of the CDR3: TGCGCCAGCAGCTTAGTTGGACAGGGCACAGATACGCAGTATTTT.